This T cell receptor beta chain was sequenced for a study of blood T cell repertoires in COVID-19 (dated by TCRdb to about 2020). With regard to the full study: Samples covering the acute and convalescent phases of COVID-19 were provided by collaborators in the United States, Italy and Spain. The prospective study material was composed of cDNA or gDNA derived from T cells, B-cell-depleted T cells, or PBMCs. The dataset comprised deeply sampled blood TCRbeta repertoires from subjects exposed to, actively infected with, or recovered from COVID-19. The repertoires were released in a freely available public database intended as a resource for research on the immune response to SARS-CoV-2. Samples came from the ongoing ImmuneRACE study (first 160 participants) plus 1,254 subjects from 6 global collaborators. Nearly every sample came with metadata listing a de-identified subject ID, COVID-19 status, age in years and sex. Where available, HLA class I and class II types were obtained from metadata supplied by the sample provider rather than from assay-based typing. Overall results and qualifications from the work: The quantity of clinical and demographic metadata differed by source and by participant and was supplied without curation.

CDR1 and CDR2 are drawn from the germline V gene (reference sequence): LNHDA, SQIVND. Reading from cysteine to phenylalanine, the CDR3 counts 15 amino acids. Only the CDR3 DNA is retained, 45 bases long and in frame from the first base. Trimming accounts for 6 bases at V and 1 base at J, while the number of junction bases matched to no gene is 6. Comments on this clone: Its antigen is not yet known. Base qualities are missing; no much larger clone stands one base away.

Whole blood was collected in K2EDTA tubes by collaborating institutions according to the institutions' own protocols. Collaborator samples were shipped for TCRbeta analysis as frozen whole blood, isolated PBMCs, or DNA extracted from either sample type. TCRbeta CDR3 regions were amplified from genomic DNA using the immunoSEQ Assay, a bias-controlled multiplex PCR. The authors' pipeline ran thus. Within the assay, amplification of reference gene primers was used to estimate how many nucleated cells each sample contained. To quantify the absolute abundance of each unique TCRbeta CDR3 rearrangement, sequence reads were collapsed and filtered. Productive Simpson clonality was computed per sample as the square root of Simpson's diversity index over productive rearrangements. TCRdb's version of the immuneACCESS table is confined to in-frame rearrangements and falls short of the full clone set. An unresolved V gene accounts for under half of the shortfall where checked; the remainder is of unknown origin. V and J calls and clone size follow that table, whereas D and trimming were derived from the DNA. Across this sample there are approximately 58,000 clones, with 60% to 80% seen only once. The ten largest account for around 45% of the sample.

This receptor was obtained from a man between 65 and 80 years old with active or convalescent COVID-19. The chain is made from TRBV19 and TRBJ1-5; TRBD1 agrees with 7 junctional bases. Material for sequencing was peripheral blood. CDR3 loop: CASSIRQGSNQPQHF. The DNA reads as follows: TGTGCCAGTAGCATCCGACAGGGCAGCAATCAGCCCCAGCATTTT. The full variable domain, completed from the reference TRBV19 and TRBJ1-5 proteins outside the CDR3, reads DGGITQSPKYLFRKEGQNVTLSCEQNLNHDAMYWYRQDPGQGLRLIYYSQIVNDFQKGDIAEGYSVSREKKESFPLTVTSAQKNPTAFYLCASSIRQGSNQPQHFGDGTRLSIL.